The 16 T cell receptor beta chains below come from one sample, sequenced in a study of cytomegalovirus exposure and HLA in healthy donors. The PCR used 60 Vbeta and 13 Jbeta primers. Clones were read by immunoSEQ multiplex PCR, and TCRdb kept only the in-frame ones, dropping some. This sample has 150,000 to 200,000 clones, with about 76% found just once. The specimen sequenced was PBMCs. These receptors were collected from a male donor in good health and CMV-seropositive.

In this sample, this clone turned up once. The CDR3 DNA is TGCAGCGTCAAGCAGGCAAGGCATAATGAAAAACTGTTTTTT. Its translation: CSVKQARHNEKLFF. This chain links TRBV29-1 with TRBJ1-4; D is undetermined. The CDR3 runs 14 residues. V lost 6 bases, J lost 4 bases, and 15 bases lay in between. Germline CDR1 reads SQVTM; CDR2 reads ANQGSEA.

CDR3 in amino acids: CASGLRASGIEAFF. CDR3 nucleotides: TGTGCCAGCGGACTCCGGGCATCAGGAATTGAAGCTTTCTTT. The rearrangement uses TRBV7-9 and TRBJ1-1; unclear D gene. The CDR3 runs 14 residues. CDR1 is SEHNR and CDR2 is FQNEAQ in the germline V gene (reference sequence). V gave up 8 bases and J gave up 7 bases, with 20 bases separating them.

The DNA for the CDR3 is TGTGCCAGCAGCCCGGGGACTAGCGGGGCCACAGATACGCAGTATTTT. It is translated as CASSPGTSGATDTQYF. The chain employs TRBV7-2 and TRBJ2-3, with TRBD2 matching over 13 bases. The length of the CDR3 is 16 residues. Germline loops: CDR1 SGHTA, CDR2 FQGNSA. The V segment lost 5 bases and the J segment 2 bases; nucleotides outside the gene matches: 4.

The CDR3, as DNA: TGCGCCAGCAGCCCCCGGGACAGGGATGTCGCTTTCTTT. This sequence encodes CASSPRDRDVAFF. This chain connects TRBV5-1 to TRBJ1-1; 9 bases are a match to TRBD1. V lost 4 bases, J lost 11 bases, and 9 bases stayed unmatched. This CDR3 is built from 13 residues. Germline V lookup: CDR1 SGHRS, CDR2 YFSETQ.

The chain couples TRBV6-5 to TRBJ2-7; no definite D call. The germline CDR1 and CDR2 sequences are MNHEY and SVGAGI. With 5 bases removed from V and 7 bases from J, the gap between germline ends came to 18 bases. The CDR3 is made up of 14 amino acids. The CDR3 DNA is TGTGCCAGCAGTCAGGCACGGTTCGGATGGGAGCAGTACTTC. Encoded protein: CASSQARFGWEQYF.

The sample holds a few counts of this clone. The chain uses TRBV7-7 and TRBJ2-7; 7 nucleotides line up with TRBD1. The CDR3 totals 13 residues. Germline assignment: CDR1 SSHAT and CDR2 FNYEAQ (reference sequence). V gave up 5 bases and J gave up 2 bases; unmatched junction bases: 3. This chain's CDR3 is CASSRDRAYEQYF. CDR3 nucleotide sequence: TGTGCCAGCAGCCGTGACAGGGCCTACGAGCAGTACTTC.

This clone was seen a handful of times. V is TRBV27 and J is TRBJ1-5; a weak D match, TRBD1 (6 bases). Germline CDR1 and CDR2: MNHEY and SMNVEV (reference sequence). The CDR3 spans 16 residues. V was trimmed by 6 bases and J by 2 bases, leaving 17 bases between them. CDR3 DNA sequence: TGTGCCAGCAGGTTGAGAGGGGGTAATGGCAATCAGCCCCAGCATTTT. This gives the protein CASRLRGGNGNQPQHF.

The gene calls are TRBV14 and TRBJ1-2; 7 bases fit TRBD1. This CDR3 contains 14 residues. V dropped 4 bases and J dropped 8; count of bases not matched to a gene: 10. Germline V gives CDR1 SGHDN, CDR2 FVKESK. DNA of the CDR3: TGTGCCAGCAGCCCGCAGGGGGGTAGAGGCGGCTACACCTTC. Translating it yields CASSPQGGRGGYTF.

V usage is TRBV7-9 and J usage is TRBJ2-7, with TRBD2 matching over 11 bases. Per the germline V gene, CDR1 is SEHNR and CDR2 is FQNEAQ (reference sequence). The CDR3 has 15 residues. The V segment lost 4 bases and the J segment 4 bases; nucleotides outside the gene matches: 6. The CDR3 is CASSYTSGGRYEQYF. CDR3 bases: TGTGCCAGCAGCTATACTAGCGGGGGCCGATACGAGCAGTACTTC.

The V gene is TRBV7-3, the J gene TRBJ2-5, with D possibly matching TRBD1 (6 bases). Germline V gene lookup returns CDR1 SGHTA and CDR2 FQGTGA. The V end was cut by 5 bases, the J end by 4 bases, with 14 bases between. This CDR3 has 14 amino acids. The chain's CDR3 is CASSLQGTGETQYF. The CDR3 DNA reads TGTGCCAGCAGCCTCCAGGGGACGGGAGAGACCCAGTACTTC.

The V and J genes are TRBV7-9 and TRBJ1-4; D gene ambiguous. The CDR3 runs to 13 residues. V was trimmed by 7 bases and J by 0 bases, leaving 6 bases between them. Germline CDR1 SEHNR, CDR2 FQNEAQ (reference sequence). The CDR3 sequence is CASTPATNEKLFF. The CDR3, as DNA: TGTGCCAGCACCCCCGCAACTAATGAAAAACTGTTTTTT.

This chain links TRBV7-6 with TRBJ2-3; no clear D gene. This CDR3 has 12 amino acids. Trimming cost V 5 bases and J 6 bases, with 9 bases left between them. Germline V CDR1 and CDR2: SGHVS, FNYEAQ. The CDR3 sequence is CASSPPGDTQYF. CDR3 nucleotides: TGTGCCAGCAGCCCTCCCGGGGATACGCAGTATTTT.

This chain links TRBV28 with TRBJ2-7, with D possibly being TRBD2 (5 bases). The V and J ends lost 2 bases and 5 bases respectively, with 7 bases between them. CDR3 size: 12 residues. Germline CDR1 reads MDHEN; CDR2 reads SYDVKM. Written as DNA, the CDR3 is TGTGCCAGCAGTTTACTAGCTGACGAGCAGTACTTC. This gives the protein CASSLLADEQYF.

This clone was observed a single time. The chain has TRBV4-1 and TRBJ2-3; 7 nucleotides line up with TRBD1. The ends lost 4 bases at V and 1 base at J; junction bases unmatched: 8. CDR1 MGHRA and CDR2 YSYEKL come from the germline V gene. There are 16 residues in the CDR3. The CDR3 reads CASSPTGERRTDTQYF. For the CDR3, the DNA is TGCGCCAGCAGCCCAACAGGGGAGCGCCGCACAGATACGCAGTATTTT.

The genes are TRBV27 and TRBJ1-2; possible D gene TRBD1, 6 bases. Germline lookup yields CDR1 MNHEY and CDR2 SMNVEV (reference sequence). Trimming shortened V by 8 bases and J by 2 bases, and 12 bases separated the two germline ends. CDR3 size: 13 residues. CDR3 protein: CASGGGLNYGYTF. The DNA for the CDR3 is TGTGCCAGCGGGGGGGGGCTGAACTATGGCTACACCTTC.

Worth noting for this clone: One end of the junction is discordant with germline, which a read error may explain. The rearrangement joins TRBV7-9 to TRBJ1-1, with 10 bases lining up with TRBD1. CDR1 is SEHNR, CDR2 FQNEAQ, per germline (reference sequence). The CDR3 runs to 15 residues. CDR3 sequence reads: CSSSDRDRGITEAFF. The DNA of the CDR3 is TGTTCCAGCAGCGACCGGGACAGGGGTATCACTGAAGCTTTCTTT.